This TCR beta chain emerged from a study of shared clonotypes between healthy human individuals (TCRdb year 2020). Regarding the study in general: The cohort included three men and two women between 18 and 49 years of age. To increase sequencing depth and limit assay-specific biases, TCR repertoire library preparation and sequencing were carried out by different laboratories using diverse techniques. The study deeply sequenced blood TCR repertoires of about five healthy adults to estimate repertoire size and the extent of clonotype sharing between individuals. Per donor, leukapheresis produced somewhere between about 0.9 and 9.5 billion PBMCs.

TCR CDR3 regions were amplified from genomic DNA by multiplex PCR using the deep immunoSEQ assay. For each cell subset, the extracted genomic DNA was distributed evenly across all wells of several immunoSEQ 96-well plates, and each plate served as one replicate. For unsorted PBMC, each replicate PCR was loaded with about 270 ng genomic DNA, equivalent to about 33,000 T cell genomes. Unsorted PBMC genomic DNA was sequenced across ten immunoSEQ deep assay plates. Purified libraries were measured with a Qubit 3.0 fluorometer, size-checked on a Bioanalyzer 2100, and measured again with the KAPA Library Quantification kit. A separate single-read 150-cycle Illumina NextSeq 550 flow cell was used to sequence each immunoSEQ 96-well plate. In the authors' own workflow: Because the immunoSEQ output held only junctional sequences and lacked quality scores, the filtering could not match the filtering applied to full-length reads. To assign V/J genes and CDR3, sequences were annotated against IMGT germline references using PyIR, a Python wrapper for IgBLAST v1.9. Any read was removed if the V/J assignment was weak (E-value above 1e-6), the CDR3 was missing, or the read contained stop codons, out-of-frame junctions, or ambiguous translated residues. V3J clonotypes were defined as sequences sharing the same inferred V gene, J gene, and CDR3 amino acid sequence. Percentage overlap between repertoires was computed as shared unique clonotypes divided by the size of the smaller repertoire. RTK rarefaction, the Chao1 estimator, and Recon v2.1 estimates of unobserved clonotypes were used to assess repertoire richness. TCRdb provides this immuneACCESS table in a form limited to in-frame rearrangements. Some clones are lacking; in checked studies, under half of them reflect an unresolved V gene, and why the rest are absent is not known. The D gene and trimming were derived from the DNA, and the V and J assignments and clone size from that table. The sample table lists 400,000 to 550,000 clones, 65% to 80% of them with a count of one. The ten largest clones capture approximately 12% of the sample.

The CDR3, from cysteine to phenylalanine, totals 14 residues. This entry keeps only the CDR3 DNA: 42 bases, framed from base 1. The junction shows trimming of 1 base on V and 6 bases on J, plus 13 bases between the germline ends. Via the germline V gene (reference sequence), CDR1 is GTSNPN and CDR2 SVGIG. To note about this clone: Its cognate antigen has yet to be identified. The input lacks base qualities; no much larger clone sits a single base away.

Healthy HIV-negative adults with no recently reported acute infections or vaccinations were included as donors. All donors were Caucasian adults living in Nashville, Tennessee, USA. In the unsorted samples, around 81 million PBMCs were counted, and genomic DNA was extracted using the QIAamp DNA Blood Mini kit. After blood collection by leukapheresis, PBMCs were isolated using Ficoll-Histopaque density gradient centrifugation and then cryopreserved in the vapor phase of liquid nitrogen. The paper as a whole reports these results and caveats: Sampling was restricted to blood, and TCR repertoires in tissue are likely to differ from TCR repertoires in blood. The small number of donors limited the genetic and exposure-history diversity represented. Pairwise subsampling indicated that sequencing depth was expected to affect the degree of clonotype sharing among donors.

This receptor was taken from a woman aged 40-49 years in good health. Some clones in this sample may be carry-over from other donors' samples. The rearranged chain carries TRBV30 and TRBJ1-5; TRBD1 could be the D gene, as 6 bases match. The sample taken for sequencing was PBMCs. The encoded CDR3 is CAWSGRTGFQPQHF. The DNA is as follows: TGTGCCTGGAGTGGCCGAACAGGGTTTCAGCCCCAGCATTTT.